The T cell receptor (beta chain) described here comes from a study of post-analysis software for immune sequencing data. Study-wide context: Recorded subtypes: relapsing-remitting, secondary progressive, progressive-relapsing; some patients unannotated. Notes on the study in general: Clustering by F measure revealed strong co-clustering among samples prepared together in one batch. For normalized Chao1 diversity, multiple sclerosis patients scored significantly lower than controls did. Elevated frequency relative to controls characterized roughly five TRBV segments in patients, TRBV5-6, TRBV5-1 and TRBV20-1 among them.

The V gene end was trimmed by 10 bases and the J gene end by 3 bases; junction bases not matched to a gene: 10. CDR3 length: 14 residues. Germline assignment: CDR1 SNHLY and CDR2 FYNNEI. Note on this clonotype: What it binds is unknown.

Prepared libraries of TCR beta cDNA carried unique molecular identifiers. Roughly 500,000 cDNA molecules were obtained from roughly 1.1 to 9.2 million T cells. TCRdb processed the PCR reads anew with MiXCR; each CDR3 protein has one entry. The sample has 740,000 or so distinct CDR3 sequences; approximately 53% are singletons. This TCR was sampled from a girl aged 10-17 years with multiple sclerosis. The chain carries TRBV2 and TRBJ1-2; 8 bases are a match to TRBD1. Source material: blood. CDR3 DNA sequence: TGTGCCATCAACGCACAGGGGGGTGACTATGGCTACACCTTC. Its translation is CAINAQGGDYGYTF.